These T cell receptor beta chains were read from a single sample in a study of blood T cell repertoires in COVID-19. TCRdb's table, derived via immunoSEQ multiplex PCR, lists solely in-frame clones and lacks some. The sample includes some 200,000 clones, roughly four fifths of them seen just once. The material sequenced was PBMCs or T cells enriched from blood (not recorded which). Receptors were obtained from a man aged 40-49 years who had recovered from COVID-19. The CDR3 runs from the conserved cysteine through the conserved F or W. D genes are given only for firm matches. Rows give clone size only sometimes, using once, few, many, or a class for an expanded clone.

clone size | J gene | V gene | D gene | CDR3 DNA | CDR3 protein
NA | TRBJ2-1 | TRBV30 | TRBD2 | TGTGCCTGGAACCCGGCTAGCGGAAAGAAGTTCTTC | CAWNPASGKKFF
NA | TRBJ1-2 | TRBV10-3 | TRBD1 | TGTGCCATCAGAGGGACAGGGGGCGGACTCGGCTATGGCTACACCTTC | CAIRGTGGGLGYGYTF
NA | TRBJ1-5 | TRBV3-1/TRBV3-2 | NA | TGTGCCAGCAGCCAAGAACAGTCAGATAGCAATCAGCCCCAGCATTTT | CASSQEQSDSNQPQHF
many | TRBJ2-1 | TRBV7-8 | NA | TGTGCCAGCAGCTTAGAGCAGCGGAACAATGAGCAGTTCTTC | CASSLEQRNNEQFF
NA | TRBJ2-5 | TRBV18 | TRBD2 | TGTGCCAGCTCACCACAGGCGGGGGAAGAGACCCAGTACTTC | CASSPQAGEETQYF
NA | TRBJ1-2 | TRBV24-1 | TRBD1 | TGTGCCACCAGTGACAACGTGGGACAGGGCAGATTGTCGGGCTACACCTTC | CATSDNVGQGRLSGYTF
once | TRBJ2-3 | TRBV28 | TRBD1 | TGTGCCAGCAGTATCGGGACAGGCGACACAGATACGCAGTATTTT | CASSIGTGDTDTQYF
NA | TRBJ2-2 | TRBV29-1 | TRBD2 | TGCAGCGTTGATTCTAGCGGAAACACCGGGGAGCTGTTTTTT | CSVDSSGNTGELFF
NA | TRBJ2-2 | TRBV4-3 | NA | TGCGCCAGCAGCCATAGCTCAGGGACCGGGGAGCTGTTTTTT | CASSHSSGTGELFF
NA | TRBJ1-4 | TRBV7-8 | NA | TGTGCCAGCAGCTCCCTGACAGGCGGAGAAAAACTGTTTTTT | CASSSLTGGEKLFF
NA | TRBJ2-3 | TRBV11-3 | NA | TGTGCCAGCAGCCCCCGATCTTCACCCGGAGGTACAGATACGCAGTATTTT | CASSPRSSPGGTDTQYF
many | TRBJ1-5 | TRBV2 | NA | TGTGCCAGCAGGGCAGATAGCAATCAGCCCCAGCATTTT | CASRADSNQPQHF
NA | TRBJ1-1 | TRBV29-1 | NA | TGCAGCGTTTGGGGGCCCGGAGGGAACACTGAAGCTTTCTTT | CSVWGPGGNTEAFF
NA | TRBJ1-1 | TRBV5-1 | TRBD1 | TGCGCCAGCAGCCCCTCGGACAGGGAAGCTTTCTTT | CASSPSDREAFF
NA | TRBJ2-5 | TRBV7-8 | TRBD2 | TGTGCCAGCAGCCGACACCCGGGACTACAAGAGACCCAGTACTTC | CASSRHPGLQETQYF
NA | TRBJ2-3 | TRBV24-1 | NA | TGTGCCACCAGCCAGGGTGGGACAGATACGCAGTATTTT | CATSQGGTDTQYF
NA | TRBJ1-5 | TRBV6-4 | NA | TGTGCCAGCAGTTCCCCAGGGAGGCGAAGCAATCAGCCCCAGCATTTT | CASSSPGRRSNQPQHF
NA | TRBJ2-1 | TRBV24-1 | TRBD2 | TGTGCCACCAGTGACCCCACTAGCGGGACCATCTCCTACAATGAGCAGTTCTTC | CATSDPTSGTISYNEQFF
NA | TRBJ1-6 | TRBV6-2/TRBV6-3 | NA | TGTGCCAGCAGTTACCGAGGCGTAACTTCCTATAATTCACCCCTCCACTTT | CASSYRGVTSYNSPLHF
NA | TRBJ2-6 | TRBV18 | NA | TGTGCCAGCTCACCACCGGGGGGGGGCCCTGGGGCCAACGTCCTGACTTTC | CASSPPGGGPGANVLTF
NA | TRBJ1-2 | TRBV5-5 | NA | TGTGCCAGCAGCTTGGCACAGAACTATGGCTACACCTTC | CASSLAQNYGYTF
NA | TRBJ1-5 | TRBV19 | NA | TGTGCCAGTACCCCGGGGGTTGGTCAGCCCCAGCATTTT | CASTPGVGQPQHF
few | TRBJ2-5 | TRBV4-1 | TRBD2 | TGCGCCAGCAGCCAAGTACCGGGACTAGCGGGAGGTGGAGAGACCCAGTACTTC | CASSQVPGLAGGGETQYF
NA | TRBJ2-4 | TRBV14 | TRBD1 | TGTGCCAGCAGCCATTGGGACAGGGGAAAAGCCAAAAACATTCAGTACTTC | CASSHWDRGKAKNIQYF